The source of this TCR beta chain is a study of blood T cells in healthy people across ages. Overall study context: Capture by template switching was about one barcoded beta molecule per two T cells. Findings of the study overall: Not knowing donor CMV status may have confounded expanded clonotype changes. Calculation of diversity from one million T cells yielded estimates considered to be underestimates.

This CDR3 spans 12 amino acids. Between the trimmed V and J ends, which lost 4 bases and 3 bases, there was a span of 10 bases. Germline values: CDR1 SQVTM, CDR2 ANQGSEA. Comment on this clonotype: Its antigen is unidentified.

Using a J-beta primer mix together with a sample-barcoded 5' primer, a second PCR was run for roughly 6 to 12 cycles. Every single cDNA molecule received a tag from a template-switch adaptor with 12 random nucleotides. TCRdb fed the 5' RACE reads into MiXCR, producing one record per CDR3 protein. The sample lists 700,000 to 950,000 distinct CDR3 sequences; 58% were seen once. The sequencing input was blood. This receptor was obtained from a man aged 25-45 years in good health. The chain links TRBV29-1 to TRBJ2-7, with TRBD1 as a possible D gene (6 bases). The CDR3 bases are TGCAGCGTTGCTCAGGGGAACTACGAGCAGTACTTC. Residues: CSVAQGNYEQYF.